The 2 T cell receptor beta chains listed next were all sequenced from one sample in a study of T cells in Graves' hyperthyroidism and ophthalmopathy. Regions amplified from RNA transcripts were the TCR beta CDR3 regions. First-round RT-PCR targeting the TCR CDR3 was performed with the HTBI primer set. TCRdb fed the multiplex PCR reads into MiXCR, producing one record per CDR3 protein. The sample gives about half a million distinct CDR3 sequences, around a quarter of which show up once; about 10% is in the top ten. The specimen was blood. The receptors shown here come from a woman aged 25 to 39 with Graves' ophthalmopathy.

This clonotype was seen repeatedly, ten times or more. A read error may account for a junction end that differs from germline. This sequence joins TRBV12-3 or TRBV12-4 and TRBJ1-5; the D gene is possibly TRBD1 (6 bases). This CDR3 has 16 amino acids. The CDR3 bases are TGTGCCAGTAGTTTCAGACAGGCCCATAGCAATCAGCCCCAGCATTTT. Translated: CASSFRQAHSNQPQHF.

This clonotype was recorded only once. The CDR3 protein is CATSGTYQETQYF. DNA of the CDR3: TGTGCCACCAGTGGGACATACCAAGAGACCCAGTACTTC. The rearrangement links TRBV24-1 to TRBJ2-5; the D gene is possibly TRBD1 (5 bases). This CDR3 is 13 amino acids long. Germline loops: CDR1 KGHDR, CDR2 SFDVKD. The germline V and J ends were trimmed by 5 bases and 0 bases, with 6 bases remaining between them.